This T cell receptor beta chain stems from a study of cytomegalovirus exposure and HLA in healthy donors. 60 Vbeta and 13 Jbeta primers were used in PCR. Using immunoSEQ multiplex PCR, the repertoire was profiled, and TCRdb retains in-frame clones only, with some absent. Found here are about 84,000 clones, around 68% of them singletons; the top ten hold 15%. Trimming stripped 0 bases from V and 10 bases from J, with 12 bases between. The CDR3 length is 13 residues. Looked up from germline, CDR1 is MNHNY and CDR2 is SVGAGI (reference sequence). The chain recombines TRBV6-6 with TRBJ1-2, with a tentative D call TRBD1 (6 bases). The source is a middle-aged woman in good health and CMV-seropositive. Sequenced material: PBMCs. CDR3 region: CASSYSLGGVYTF. Written as DNA, the CDR3 is TGTGCCAGCAGTTACTCGTTAGGGGGAGTCTACACCTTC.